This T cell receptor (beta chain) was recorded in a study of blood T cell repertoires in COVID-19. The CDR3 covers 13 residues. Trimming took off 0 bases at V and 5 bases at J, with 8 bases between the two ends. CDR1 LGHNA and CDR2 YNFKEQ come from the germline V gene. This table comes from immunoSEQ multiplex PCR, and its TCRdb copy is limited to in-frame clones, with some not included. The table shows some 500,000 clones, with approximately 88% occurring only once. Sequenced: peripheral blood. This TCR came from a woman aged 50 to 60 with COVID-19, enrolled during active disease. The V call is TRBV4-2, the J call TRBJ2-7, with TRBD2 as a possible D gene (5 bases). The DNA of the CDR3 is TGTGCCAGCAGCCAAGATAGCGACAACGAGCAGTACTTC. Its protein is CASSQDSDNEQYF.